The rows below give T cell receptor beta chains drawn from one sample of a study of T cell responses to AZD1222 COVID-19 vaccine. Profiling relied on immunoSEQ multiplex PCR, and the TCRdb table lists in-frame clones only, not all of them. Among 30,000 to 35,000 clones listed, approximately 90% were seen once. The sample was peripheral blood, taken on day 0 of AZD1222 vaccination. Source of these receptors: an adult in good health. The CDR3 runs from the conserved cysteine through the conserved F or W. The order of the fields is CDR3 DNA, CDR3 protein, V gene, clone size, D gene, J gene, CDR3 length. D genes are given only for firm matches. Clone size is not always given. Where it is, it says once, few, many or a class for expanded clones.

TGTGCCAGCTCACCCACTAGGATTGACGGGGGAGCTTTCTTT,CASSPTRIDGGAFF,TRBV18,.,.,TRBJ1-1,14
TGCAGCGTGATACAGGGTGGGGGGTTCGAGCAGTACTTC,CSVIQGGGFEQYF,TRBV29-1,.,.,TRBJ2-7,13
TGTGCCAGCAGCTTGGGACCCGGGACAGATACGCAGTATTTT,CASSLGPGTDTQYF,TRBV5-4,.,.,TRBJ2-3,14
TGTGCCAGCAGCCCCCCCGGGCGGGGGAGTGAGCAGTTCTTC,CASSPPGRGSEQFF,TRBV7-9,.,TRBD2,TRBJ2-1,14
TGTGCCTCACCGGACAGGGGAGGATGGGCTGGTGGCTACACCTTC,CASPDRGGWAGGYTF,TRBV30,.,TRBD1,TRBJ1-2,15
TGTGCCAGCAGTGAAGCGCTTGGCGGGACAGGCTCTGGAAACACCATATATTTT,CASSEALGGTGSGNTIYF,TRBV6-1,.,TRBD1,TRBJ1-3,18
TGTGCCAGCAGCCCCCGGGGAAGCGGGGTGAACACCGGGGAGCTGTTTTTT,CASSPRGSGVNTGELFF,TRBV9,.,TRBD2,TRBJ2-2,17
TGTGCCAGCAGCCCGGGACAGGAAATCTCTGGGGCCAACGTCCTGACTTTC,CASSPGQEISGANVLTF,TRBV4-2,.,TRBD1,TRBJ2-6,17
TGTGCCAGCAGCTTAGCGGGGGGGCCAAGCACAGATACGCAGTATTTT,CASSLAGGPSTDTQYF,TRBV7-8,.,.,TRBJ2-3,16
TGTGCCAGTAGAACAGGGGGTGGGATCAATCAGCCCCAGCATTTT,CASRTGGGINQPQHF,TRBV19,.,TRBD1,TRBJ1-5,15
TGTGCCAGCTCACCTTATGACCATGGCTACACCTTC,CASSPYDHGYTF,TRBV18,.,.,TRBJ1-2,12
TGTGCCAGCAGTTCCACCGGGACAGGCATTTCACCCCAGCATTTT,CASSSTGTGISPQHF,TRBV28,.,TRBD1,TRBJ1-5,15
TGTGCCAGCAGCCTGACTAAGCGGGGTTCCTACGAGCAGTACTTC,CASSLTKRGSYEQYF,TRBV6-2/TRBV6-3,.,TRBD2,TRBJ2-7,15
TGTGCCAGCAGCTGGGGACAGGGGGCTCGGAGCAATCAGCCCCAGCATTTT,CASSWGQGARSNQPQHF,TRBV5-5,.,TRBD1,TRBJ1-5,17
TGTGCCAGCAGTTTATCCGGCGTAACCGGGCGCTCCTACGAGCAGTACTTC,CASSLSGVTGRSYEQYF,TRBV27,.,.,TRBJ2-7,17
TGCGCCAGCAGCCAGGACGATCGGACCGAAGAGACCCAGTACTTC,CASSQDDRTEETQYF,TRBV4-1,.,.,TRBJ2-5,15
TGTGCCAGCAGCTTCGGGACAGTCTACGAGCAGTACTTC,CASSFGTVYEQYF,TRBV6-2/TRBV6-3,once,TRBD1,TRBJ2-7,13
TGTGCCAGCAGTTACTCCAGGGCTGGAAACACCATATATTTT,CASSYSRAGNTIYF,TRBV6-5,.,.,TRBJ1-3,14
TGCAGCGTACAGGGCATCTATGGCTACACCTTC,CSVQGIYGYTF,TRBV29-1,.,.,TRBJ1-2,11
TGTGCCAGCAGTTCCACGGTGGGGGGGGCCAACGTCCTGACTTTC,CASSSTVGGANVLTF,TRBV6-2/TRBV6-3,.,.,TRBJ2-6,15
TGCGCCAGCACCCCCCGACAGGGCTTGAACACTGAAGCTTTCTTT,CASTPRQGLNTEAFF,TRBV5-1,.,TRBD1,TRBJ1-1,15
TGTGCCTGGAAGAACCAGCGCGGGGCAGGGCGCTATGGCTACACCTTC,CAWKNQRGAGRYGYTF,TRBV30,.,.,TRBJ1-2,16
TGTGCCAGCGCCGGCCAGGTAACGGATCAGCCCCAGCATTTT,CASAGQVTDQPQHF,TRBV6-5,.,.,TRBJ1-5,14
TGTGCCAGCAGCTACCAGGGGATTGAAGCTTTCTTT,CASSYQGIEAFF,TRBV7-2,.,.,TRBJ1-1,12
TGTGCCAGCAGCAAACGTCCTGGCTCCTACAATGAGCAGTTCTTC,CASSKRPGSYNEQFF,TRBV7-2,.,.,TRBJ2-1,15
TGTGCCAGCAGCCCGCGCCTCAGGGGTAGTGATGGCTACACCTTC,CASSPRLRGSDGYTF,TRBV9,.,.,TRBJ1-2,15
TGTGCCCGACACCCGGGGGGACTAGCCTCAAACGAGCAGTACTTC,CARHPGGLASNEQYF,TRBV19,.,TRBD2,TRBJ2-7,15
TGCGCCAGCAGGTGGTCGGGACAGGGGCACTCCTACGAGCAGTACTTC,CASRWSGQGHSYEQYF,TRBV5-1,.,TRBD1,TRBJ2-7,16
TGTGCCAGCAGCTCGGACAGGGTCCAGCCCCAGCATTTT,CASSSDRVQPQHF,TRBV7-2,.,TRBD1,TRBJ1-5,13
TGTGCCAGCAGCCATGGTGCAGGGTATGACACTGAAGCTTTCTTT,CASSHGAGYDTEAFF,TRBV3-1/TRBV3-2,once,.,TRBJ1-1,15
TGTGCCACCAGCAGAGGAGAGGGGCGAGCTAACTATGGCTACACCTTC,CATSRGEGRANYGYTF,TRBV15,.,.,TRBJ1-2,16
TGTGCCAGCAGCTTTGGGGGGACCACCTACGAGCAGTACTTC,CASSFGGTTYEQYF,TRBV12-1,.,.,TRBJ2-7,14
TGTGCCAGCAGGATGGGTCCAGGGGGCGGCCAGCCCCAGCATTTT,CASRMGPGGGQPQHF,TRBV2,.,TRBD1,TRBJ1-5,15
TGCGCCAGCAGCTTGGGGGTAGATAATTCACCCCTCCACTTT,CASSLGVDNSPLHF,TRBV5-1,.,.,TRBJ1-6,14
TGTGCCAGCAGACAGGGAAACTATGGCTACACCTTC,CASRQGNYGYTF,TRBV12-3/TRBV12-4,.,.,TRBJ1-2,12